One T cell receptor beta chain is described in this entry. As yet, its antigen is unknown. This entry belongs to a study of shared clonotypes between healthy human individuals. The authors loaded about 200 ng DNA, roughly 27,000 T cell genomes, into sorted-subset replicate PCRs. Measured with immunoSEQ multiplex PCR; TCRdb has only the in-frame clones, and not every one. The sample yields approximately 720,000 clones, less than 80% seen once. Broader study findings: Naive CD4 clonotype sharing across four donors was 4% to 5%. On the whole, naive subsets had larger estimated richness than memory subsets had. Having only a few donors restricted how much genetic and exposure-history diversity was captured.

The germline V gene has CDR1 MDHEN and CDR2 SYDVKM. V was clipped by 1 base and J by 2 bases, with 9 bases between them. This CDR3 is built from 14 residues. V gene TRBV28 combines with J gene TRBJ2-7; D gene ambiguous. Sequenced sample: memory CD4+ T cells sorted from blood. The subset was: CD45RA-negative fraction. This TCR was recovered from a woman under 40 in good health. The CDR3 region has the DNA TGTGCCAGCAGTTTATATGGCAAGGCCTACGAGCAGTACTTC. Translating it yields CASSLYGKAYEQYF.